This T cell receptor (beta chain) emerged from a study of T cell responses to AZD1222 COVID-19 vaccine. Germline CDR1 is SEHNR and CDR2 is FQNEAQ (reference sequence). Trimming removed 1 base from V and 2 bases from J, with 2 bases in between. CDR3 length: 12 amino acids. A word on this clone: Its antigen is currently unknown. This sample also contains other DNA sequences that code for the same CDR3.

Clones were read by immunoSEQ multiplex PCR, and TCRdb kept only the in-frame ones, dropping some. The sample lists some 100,000 clones, approximately 90% occurring once. Study observations and caveats: It should be noted that donors were predominantly white British and more often female, and clonal diversity was possibly underestimated.

This clonotype was obtained from an adult who received the AZD1222 COVID-19 vaccine. The chain uses TRBV7-9 and TRBJ1-2, with D unclear. Material: peripheral blood, obtained 28 days after the second AZD1222 dose. CDR3 coding DNA: TGTGCCAGCAGCTTAGGGAACTATGGCTACACCTTC. Protein product: CASSLGNYGYTF.